One and the same sample provided the 10 T cell receptor beta chains below, sequenced in a study of type 1 and type 2 diabetes patients. Amplification started from genomic DNA. Multiplex PCR with 30 forward and 13 reverse primers amplified the TCR beta CDR3. TCRdb itself ran the multiplex PCR reads through MiXCR, one entry per CDR3 protein. Of more than 250,000 distinct CDR3 sequences in the sample, 45% to 60% were seen once. Sequenced sample: peripheral blood mononuclear cells (PBMCs). These receptors all stem from a man aged 18 to 29 with type 2 diabetes.

The sample holds many counts of this clonotype. V and J are TRBV19 and TRBJ1-2, with D possibly matching TRBD1 (5 bases). The length of the CDR3 is 11 residues. Germline CDR1 is LNHDA and CDR2 is SQIVND (reference sequence). The V gene lost 7 bases and the J gene lost 5 bases, with 8 bases spanning the gap. CDR3 DNA: TGTGCCAGTACTACAGGATATGGCTACACCTTC. Encoded protein: CASTTGYGYTF.

This chain links TRBV3-1 with TRBJ2-1; 9 bases fit TRBD1. The CDR3 contains 14 residues. The trim removed 4 bases at V and 7 bases at J, leaving 5 bases unmatched. The germline gives CDR1 LGHDT, CDR2 YNNKEL (reference sequence). CDR3 DNA: TGTGCCAGCAGCCTTCTCGGGACAGGGAATGAGCAGTTCTTC. Its translation: CASSLLGTGNEQFF.

The rearrangement links TRBV25-1 to TRBJ2-2; TRBD2 matches at 8 bases. From germline, CDR1 is MGHDK and CDR2 SYGVNS. The CDR3 runs 16 residues. The trim removed 4 bases at V and 8 bases at J, leaving 12 bases unmatched. The CDR3 DNA reads as TGTGCCAGCAGTGGCCTGTCTAGCGGGTTTGTTGGGGAGCTGTTTTTT. Translation gives CASSGLSSGFVGELFF.

This clonotype was recorded a few times. DNA of the CDR3: TGTGCCAGTAGGGATGACTTTGCGGAGCCCCAGCATTTT. Translated: CASRDDFAEPQHF. The chain recombines TRBV19 with TRBJ1-5; D unresolved. From germline, CDR1 is LNHDA and CDR2 SQIVND (reference sequence). V lost 6 bases and J 8 bases, leaving 14 bases between the germline ends. The CDR3 extends over 13 amino acids.

This rearrangement joins TRBV6-2 or TRBV6-3 to TRBJ2-3; D might be TRBD2 (5 bases). The germline V gene encodes CDR1 MNHEY and CDR2 SVGEGT. V lost 6 bases to trimming and J lost 3 bases, with 19 bases between them. The CDR3 extends over 16 amino acids. CDR3 in amino acids: CASSRALGGSTDTQYF. CDR3 DNA sequence: TGTGCCAGCAGCCGGGCACTAGGCGGTAGTACAGATACGCAGTATTTT.

V gene TRBV10-1 combines with J gene TRBJ2-1, with D possibly being TRBD1 (6 bases). Germline V CDR1 and CDR2: WNHNN, SYGVQD (reference sequence). Trimming stripped 0 bases from V and 3 bases from J, with 9 bases between. The CDR3 contains 15 residues. CDR3 in amino acids: CASSESRTVYNEQFF. DNA of the CDR3: TGCGCCAGCAGTGAGTCTCGGACAGTCTACAATGAGCAGTTCTTC.

This sequence joins TRBV2 and TRBJ1-2; a possible D gene is TRBD1 (5 bases). Germline V gene sequence: CDR1 SNHLY, CDR2 FYNNEI. V was shortened by 4 bases and J by 4 bases, with 16 bases between the two germline ends. The length of the CDR3 is 15 residues. In nucleotides, the CDR3 is TGTGCCAGCAGTGTAATCCAGGGTCGGGGCTATGGCTACACCTTC. Amino acids: CASSVIQGRGYGYTF.

The rearrangement joins TRBV7-3 to TRBJ2-7; D is perhaps TRBD2 (5 bases). V lost 2 bases and J 3 bases, leaving 14 bases between the germline ends. CDR3 length: 15 amino acids. Germline assignment: CDR1 SGHTA and CDR2 FQGTGA. The CDR3 DNA follows: TGTGCCAGCAGCTTAGGTGGACTCCCGGGCTACGAGCAGTACTTC. Translated, it gives CASSLGGLPGYEQYF.

The rearrangement links TRBV2 to TRBJ2-5; TRBD1 matches at 8 bases. Germline V CDR1 and CDR2: SNHLY, FYNNEI. V was clipped by 1 base and J by 0 bases; unmatched bases: 4. The CDR3 length is 16 residues. In DNA, the CDR3 is TGTGCCAGCAGTGAAGGTTGGACAGGGAACCAAGAGACCCAGTACTTC. Amino acid sequence: CASSEGWTGNQETQYF.

This clonotype has just a few counts. The chain couples TRBV12-3 or TRBV12-4 to TRBJ1-1; D is ambiguous. Trimming took off 5 bases at V and 4 bases at J, with 14 bases between the two ends. This CDR3 has 14 amino acids. CDR3 in amino acids: CASSRGGAGTEAFF. CDR3 nucleotide sequence: TGTGCCAGCAGTCGAGGAGGCGCGGGCACTGAAGCTTTCTTT.